The clone carrying this T cell receptor (beta chain) was seen a few times. Its cognate antigen is unknown. The sample comes from a study of response to subunit inactivated influenza vaccine. TCRdb reprocessed the RT-PCR reads via MiXCR and lists one record per CDR3 protein. This table holds about 520,000 distinct CDR3 sequences, roughly 23% found once. Findings of the study overall: It was the authors' suggestion that each seasonal influenza vaccination recruits few new T cells.

CDR3 length equals 15 residues. V dropped 6 bases and J dropped 5; count of bases not matched to a gene: 4. The V and J genes are TRBV12-3 or TRBV12-4 and TRBJ1-6, with 10 bases matching TRBD1. This TCR derives from a man over 45 who received an inactivated influenza vaccine. Sequencing used CD4+ T cells sorted from PBMCs, obtained around 5 days after vaccination. The DNA for the CDR3 is TGTGCCAGCAGACTAGGACAGGGGGATAATTCACCCCTCCACTTT. Its protein product is CASRLGQGDNSPLHF.